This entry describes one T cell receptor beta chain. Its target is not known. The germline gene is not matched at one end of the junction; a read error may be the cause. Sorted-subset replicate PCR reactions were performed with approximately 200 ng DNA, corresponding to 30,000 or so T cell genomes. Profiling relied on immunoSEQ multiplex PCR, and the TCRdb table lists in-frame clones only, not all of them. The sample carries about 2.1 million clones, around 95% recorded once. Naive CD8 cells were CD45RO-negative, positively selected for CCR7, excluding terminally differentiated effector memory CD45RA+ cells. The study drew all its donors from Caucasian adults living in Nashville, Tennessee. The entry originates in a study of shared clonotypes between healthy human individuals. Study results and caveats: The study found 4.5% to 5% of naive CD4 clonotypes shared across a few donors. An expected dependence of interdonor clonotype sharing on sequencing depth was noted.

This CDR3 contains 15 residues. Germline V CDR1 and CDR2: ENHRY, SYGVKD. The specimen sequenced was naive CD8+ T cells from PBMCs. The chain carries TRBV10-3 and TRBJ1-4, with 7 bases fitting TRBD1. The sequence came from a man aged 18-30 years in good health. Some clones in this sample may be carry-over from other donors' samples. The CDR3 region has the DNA TGTGCCATCAGTGAGAAAGAGGGACAGCCCCAATTTTTCCTGTTT. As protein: CAISEKEGQPQFFLF.